The sequence of this T cell receptor (beta chain) was determined in a study of cytomegalovirus exposure and HLA in healthy donors. Overall study results and limits: In an earlier analysis, most TCR beta V segments were productive about 87% or about 30% of the time. Likely technical artifact: a cluster of highly shared sequence variants.

As concerns this clone: The target antigen is unknown.

Germline CDR1 MNHEY, CDR2 SVGAGI. This CDR3 region has 14 residues. Trimming took 7 bases from V and 2 from J, leaving 12 bases between them. Both 60 Vbeta primers and 13 Jbeta primers went into the PCR. Repertoires were generated with immunoSEQ multiplex PCR, while TCRdb's copy carries only in-frame clones and drops some. Among roughly 180,000 clones, 80% to 85% were seen once, and the ten largest hold approximately 1.3%. This receptor was obtained from a boy aged 2 to 9 in good health and CMV-seronegative. Sequenced input: PBMCs. The V and J genes are TRBV6-5 and TRBJ1-3; a possible D gene is TRBD1 (5 bases). The chain's CDR3 is CASTPRGTGNTIYF. The CDR3 DNA reads TGTGCCAGCACCCCCCGGGGGACTGGAAACACCATATATTTT.